This paragraph covers one T cell receptor (beta chain) sequence. Antigen specificity is unknown. Germline loops: CDR1 LNHDA, CDR2 SQIVND (reference sequence). CDR3 length: 17 residues. The V and J ends lost 5 bases and 0 bases, in that order; junction bases with no gene match: 11. Time point noted: pre-sensitization, week 0. Treatment here: therapeutic diphenylcyclopropenone sensitization with weekly scalp DPC. The source of the sample is a study of human T cells and chemical hapten exposure. Across the whole study: An area of 2 cm by about 2.2 cm on upper inner arm skin received 2% DPC for sensitization. Patch tests containing 0.01% DPC, applied to the upper back, were read at 6 days. General study findings and limits: There was no change with DPC sensitization in TCRs above 1 in 1000 frequency. Among expanded TCRs, significantly more large CDR3 similarity clusters formed than among controls.

TCRdb ran MiXCR on the RACE reads and lists one entry per CDR3 protein. The data contain approximately 57,000 distinct CDR3 sequences, more than 7.5% of them singletons. This chain joins TRBV19 and TRBJ2-7; 9 nucleotides agree with TRBD1. This TCR came from a man aged 40-49 years with alopecia areata. Some clones in this sample may be carry-over from other donors' samples. The sequenced sample was whole blood, obtained in connection with sensitization to the hapten diphenylcyclopropenone (DPC). The CDR3 DNA sequence: TGTGCCAGTAGTTCCGGGACAGGGAAGGTGAGCTCCTACGAGCAGTACTTC. This gives the protein CASSSGTGKVSSYEQYF.